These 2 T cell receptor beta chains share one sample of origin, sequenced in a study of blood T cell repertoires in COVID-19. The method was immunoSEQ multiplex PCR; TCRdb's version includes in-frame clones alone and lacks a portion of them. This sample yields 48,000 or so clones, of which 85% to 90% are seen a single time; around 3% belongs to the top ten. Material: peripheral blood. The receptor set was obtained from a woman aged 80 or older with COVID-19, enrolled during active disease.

CDR3 protein: CATSREGWGRETQYF. The CDR3 region has the DNA TGTGCCACCAGCAGAGAAGGGTGGGGGCGAGAGACCCAGTACTTC. V gene TRBV15 combines with J gene TRBJ2-5, with a weak D call TRBD1 (6 bases). The V and J ends lost 0 bases and 4 bases respectively, with 12 bases between them. Per germline, CDR1 LNHNV and CDR2 YYDKDF (reference sequence). This CDR3 is built from 15 residues. The full variable domain, in which reference TRBV15 and TRBJ2-5 provide the parts outside the CDR3, is DAMVIQNPRYQVTQFGKPVTLSCSQTLNHNVMYWYQQKSSQAPKLLFHYYDKDFNNEADTPDNFQSRRPNTSFCFLDIRSPGLGDTAMYLCATSREGWGRETQYFGPGTRLLVL.

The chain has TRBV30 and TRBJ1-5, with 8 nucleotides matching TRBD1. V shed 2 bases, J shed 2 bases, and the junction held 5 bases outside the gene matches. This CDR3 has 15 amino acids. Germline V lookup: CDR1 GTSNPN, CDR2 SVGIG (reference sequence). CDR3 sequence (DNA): TGTGCCTGGAGTCGACGGGGACAGGGCAATCAGCCCCAGCATTTT. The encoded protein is CAWSRRGQGNQPQHF.